One sample yielded the 20 T cell receptor beta chains listed below, sequenced in a study of CD8 T cells in Susac syndrome. Reverse transcription of about 0.5 to 1 ug RNA was performed with random hexamers. A single record per CDR3 protein comes from TCRdb applying MiXCR to the immunoSEQ multiplex PCR reads. Counted here are 170,000 or so distinct CDR3 sequences, about 96% occurring once; the ten biggest clones make up approximately 0.12%. The material sequenced was CD4+ T cells from PBMCs. These receptor sequences come from a human donor with Susac syndrome.

This clonotype was seen only once. This chain connects TRBV9 to TRBJ2-7; a possible D gene is TRBD2 (7 bases). The germline gives CDR1 SGDLS, CDR2 YYNGEE. The CDR3 runs 19 residues. With 0 bases removed from V and 2 bases from J, the gap between germline ends came to 24 bases. CDR3 sequence reads: CASSVGGGGGAVVPYEQYV. CDR3 nucleotide sequence: TGTGCCAGCAGCGTAGGAGGGGGAGGGGGGGCGGTAGTTCCCTACGAGCAGTACGTC.

The chain combines TRBV29-1 with TRBJ2-2; D assignment may be TRBD1 or TRBD2 (6 bases each). There are 13 residues in the CDR3. Looked up from germline, CDR1 is SQVTM and CDR2 is ANQGSEA. Trimming left V 8 bases short and J 3 bases short, with 13 bases between. CDR3 DNA: TGCAGCTCGCGGGACACGTACACCGGGGAGCTGTTTTTT. Protein: CSSRDTYTGELFF.

The chain joins TRBV7-9 to TRBJ2-5; either TRBD1 or TRBD2 may supply D (5 bases each). CDR1 SEHNR and CDR2 FQNEAQ come from the germline V gene (reference sequence). CDR3 size: 15 residues. V gave up 5 bases and J gave up 1 base, with 14 bases separating them. The CDR3 protein is CASSIPGTPQETQYF. CDR3 DNA sequence: TGTGCCAGCAGCATTCCCGGGACCCCCCAAGAGACCCAGTACTTC.

V usage is TRBV4-2 and J usage is TRBJ2-1; D is unresolved. Germline V gene data show CDR1 as LGHNA and CDR2 as YNFKEQ. This CDR3 has 15 residues. V was pared by 0 bases and J by 0 bases, with 6 bases between. In DNA, the CDR3 is TGTGCCAGCAGCCAAGATCCTCTCTCCTACAATGAGCAGTTCTTC. It codes for CASSQDPLSYNEQFF.

The chain has TRBV5-1 and TRBJ2-7, with a tentative D call TRBD1 (6 bases). CDR1 is SGHRS and CDR2 is YFSETQ in the germline V gene. Trimming stripped 4 bases from V and 3 bases from J, with 17 bases between. The CDR3 length is 15 residues. CDR3 in amino acids: CASSVRLATGYEQYF. The CDR3 DNA follows: TGCGCCAGCAGCGTAAGGTTGGCGACAGGCTACGAGCAGTACTTC.

The gene calls are TRBV29-1 and TRBJ2-1; D is undetermined. The ends were cut back, 4 bases at V and 0 bases at J, with 10 bases in the middle. Germline CDR1 SQVTM, CDR2 ANQGSEA. CDR3 size: 14 residues. CDR3 loop: CSVGRQLSYNEQFF. The CDR3 bases are TGCAGCGTTGGGCGGCAGCTCTCCTACAATGAGCAGTTCTTC.

This chain links TRBV20-1 with TRBJ1-5; D is unresolved. The CDR3 has 13 residues. The V gene's germline CDR1 is DFQATT and CDR2 SNEGSKA (reference sequence). Trimming stripped 7 bases from V and 3 bases from J, with 13 bases between. The CDR3 is CSVLDGVNQPQHF. The DNA for the CDR3 is TGCAGTGTATTGGACGGCGTCAATCAGCCCCAGCATTTT.

The genes are TRBV5-1 and TRBJ2-2; 8 bases align to TRBD1. V dropped 7 bases and J dropped 1; count of bases not matched to a gene: 3. The CDR3 spans 14 residues. Germline V lookup: CDR1 SGHRS, CDR2 YFSETQ. The DNA of the CDR3 is TGCGCCAGCTTAGGACAGGGGAACACCGGGGAGCTGTTTTTT. This translates into CASLGQGNTGELFF.

This chain's CDR3 is CATSRGQAFYTF. CDR3 nucleotides: TGTGCCACCAGCCGCGGACAGGCTTTCTACACCTTC. The chain combines TRBV24-1 with TRBJ1-2; 7 nucleotides match TRBD1. V lost 7 bases and J lost 10; bases outside the gene matches: 8. The CDR3 totals 12 residues. CDR1 KGHDR and CDR2 SFDVKD come from the germline V gene.

This chain joins TRBV7-3 and TRBJ1-2, with D unclear. CDR3 length: 13 amino acids. Trimming left V 3 bases short and J 4 bases short, with 9 bases between. The germline gives CDR1 SGHTA, CDR2 FQGTGA. CDR3 DNA sequence: TGTGCCAGCAGCTTCGACGACGGCTATGGCTACACCTTC. Translating it yields CASSFDDGYGYTF.

The chain combines TRBV6-2 or TRBV6-3 with TRBJ2-7, with 11 bases lining up with TRBD2. The CDR3 is 14 residues long. CDR1 is MNHEY, CDR2 SVGEGT, per germline. The J segment lost 7 bases and the V segment lost 2 bases, leaving 4 bases of the junction unmatched. CDR3 DNA: TGTGCCAGCAGTTACGGACTAGCGGGTCTTGAGCAGTACTTC. Translated: CASSYGLAGLEQYF.

About this clonotype itself: Its ends do not fully match the called genes, so a read error is possible. V and J are TRBV19 and TRBJ2-2; possible D gene TRBD1, 6 bases. This CDR3 is 15 amino acids long. Germline CDR1 LNHDA, CDR2 SQIVND (reference sequence). This chain's CDR3 is CASGIGNRASGELFF. The CDR3 coding sequence is TGTGCCAGTGGTATAGGGAACAGGGCATCCGGGGAGCTGTTTTTT.

Worth noting for this clonotype: Relative to the germline gene, one junction end is altered; a read error may explain this. V and J are TRBV29-1 and TRBJ1-2; D perhaps matches TRBD1 (5 bases). The CDR3 length is 12 residues. Germline lookup yields CDR1 SQVTM and CDR2 ANQGSEA. The CDR3 nucleotides read TGCAGCGCTGAACGGGGGAACTATGGCTACACCTTC. Residues: CSAERGNYGYTF.

The chain recombines TRBV25-1 with TRBJ2-3, with D unresolved. Germline-derived CDR1 and CDR2 are MGHDK and SYGVNS. This CDR3 contains 13 residues. DNA of the CDR3: TGTCCGGCAGACGGCGCTTACACAGATACGCAGTATTTT. Protein: CPADGAYTDTQYF. Based on the CDR3 plus reference TRBV25-1 and TRBJ2-3, the full variable domain is EADIYQTPRYLVIGTGKKITLECSQTMGHDKMYWYQQDPGMELHLIHYSYGVNSTEKGDLSSESTVSRIRTEHFPLTLESARPSHTSQYLCPADGAYTDTQYFGPGTRLTVL.

The rearrangement joins TRBV7-3 to TRBJ2-3; the D call may be TRBD1 or TRBD2 (5 bases each). The V gene lost 2 bases and the J gene lost 2 bases, with 11 bases spanning the gap. The CDR3 has 15 amino acids. Per germline, CDR1 SGHTA and CDR2 FQGTGA. The CDR3 bases are TGTGCCAGCAGCTTAGAGGGGCGATTCACAGATACGCAGTATTTT. This encodes CASSLEGRFTDTQYF. Combining the CDR3 with reference TRBV7-3 and TRBJ2-3 gives the whole variable domain GAGVSQTPSNKVTEKGKYVELRCDPISGHTALYWYRQSLGQGPEFLIYFQGTGAADDSGLPNDRFFAVRPEGSVSTLKIQRTERGDSAVYLCASSLEGRFTDTQYFGPGTRLTVL.

The chain links TRBV11-2 to TRBJ1-6; D is uncertain. The germline CDR1 and CDR2 sequences are SGHAT and FQNNGV. Between the trimmed V and J ends, which lost 0 bases and 7 bases, there was a span of 10 bases. The length of the CDR3 is 15 residues. The CDR3 is CASSLETGFNSPLHF. CDR3 coding DNA: TGTGCCAGCAGCTTAGAGACGGGCTTCAATTCACCCCTCCACTTT. Looking up the rest from reference TRBV11-2 and TRBJ1-6 gives the full variable domain: EAGVAQSPRYKIIEKRQSVAFWCNPISGHATLYWYQQILGQGPKLLIQFQNNGVVDDSQLPKDRFSAERLKGVDSTLKIQPAKLEDSAVYLCASSLETGFNSPLHFGNGTRLTVT.

This clonotype showed up just once. The rearrangement uses TRBV28 and TRBJ1-1; D ambiguous. Germline loops: CDR1 MDHEN, CDR2 SYDVKM. The length of the CDR3 is 11 residues. Trimming stripped 5 bases from V and 8 bases from J, with 9 bases between. This chain's CDR3 is CASSQRGEAFF. DNA for the CDR3: TGTGCCAGCAGTCAACGGGGAGAAGCTTTCTTT. The variable domain in full, completed from reference TRBV28 and TRBJ1-1, reads DVKVTQSSRYLVKRTGEKVFLECVQDMDHENMFWYRQDPGLGLRLIYFSYDVKMKEKGDIPEGYSVSREKKERFSLILESASTNQTSMYLCASSQRGEAFFGQGTRLTVV.

The rearrangement uses TRBV30 and TRBJ2-3, with 9 bases aligning to TRBD2. CDR1 and CDR2 (germline): GTSNPN, SVGIG (reference sequence). The CDR3 loop spans 15 amino acids. J gave up 3 bases and V 3 bases, and 7 bases lay outside the gene matches. The CDR3 DNA sequence: TGTGCCTGGAGCATTAGCGGGAGCGGAACAGATACGCAGTATTTT. Translating gives CAWSISGSGTDTQYF.

V is TRBV28 and J is TRBJ2-7; D remains unclear. This CDR3 has 14 amino acids. CDR1 is MDHEN and CDR2 is SYDVKM in the germline V gene. V lost 3 bases, J lost 0 bases, and 9 bases lay in between. In nucleotides, the CDR3 is TGTGCCAGCAGTTTTCACCTCAGCTCCTACGAGCAGTACTTC. It codes for CASSFHLSSYEQYF.

This clonotype was recorded only once. The rearrangement joins TRBV7-3 to TRBJ1-2, with 9 nucleotides matching TRBD1. The germline V gene encodes CDR1 SGHTA and CDR2 FQGTGA. Germline trimming cut 5 bases from V and 7 bases from J; bases unmatched to any gene: 5. CDR3 size: 13 residues. The DNA for the CDR3 is TGTGCCAGCAGCGCACAGGGGGCGGGTGGCTACACCTTC. Translating it yields CASSAQGAGGYTF.